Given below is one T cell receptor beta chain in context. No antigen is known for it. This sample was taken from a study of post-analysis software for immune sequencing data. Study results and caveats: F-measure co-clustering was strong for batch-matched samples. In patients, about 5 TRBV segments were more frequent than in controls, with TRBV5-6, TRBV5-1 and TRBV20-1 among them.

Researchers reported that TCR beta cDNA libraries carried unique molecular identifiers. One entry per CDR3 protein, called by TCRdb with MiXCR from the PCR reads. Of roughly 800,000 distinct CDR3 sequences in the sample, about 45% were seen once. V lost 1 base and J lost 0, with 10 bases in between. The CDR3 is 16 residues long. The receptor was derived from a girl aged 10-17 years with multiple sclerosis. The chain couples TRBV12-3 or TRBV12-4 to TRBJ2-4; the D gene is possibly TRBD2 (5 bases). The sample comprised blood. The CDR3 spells CASSLVVGVAKNIQYF. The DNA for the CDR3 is TGTGCCAGCAGTTTAGTAGTGGGAGTAGCCAAAAACATTCAGTACTTC.